This is a list of T cell receptor beta chains from one sample in a study of lymphopenia after photon versus proton radiotherapy. Repertoires were generated with immunoSEQ multiplex PCR, while TCRdb's copy carries only in-frame clones and drops some. The table has some 20,000 clones, 75% to 95% seen once. The sample was peripheral blood, taken from a patient treated with photon-based radiotherapy. Every receptor here comes from a man aged 60 to 75 with pancreatic cancer. Each CDR3 is given with its conserved first and last residue. A D gene is named only where the DNA matches it firmly. Clone size is stated in some rows and not others, as once, few, many or a class when expanded.

d_gene: TRBD2; v_gene: TRBV4-1; j_gene: TRBJ2-7; abundance: -; CDR3aa: CASSQEPAGGYEQYF; CDR3nt: TGCGCCAGCAGCCAAGAGCCAGCGGGGGGTTACGAGCAGTACTTC
d_gene: -; v_gene: TRBV7-6; j_gene: TRBJ1-5; abundance: -; CDR3aa: CASSLGGGQPQHF; CDR3nt: TGTGCCAGCAGCCTGGGCGGGGGTCAGCCCCAGCATTTT
d_gene: -; v_gene: TRBV7-3; j_gene: TRBJ2-5; abundance: -; CDR3aa: CASSKTAQETQYF; CDR3nt: TGTGCCAGCAGCAAGACAGCGCAAGAGACCCAGTACTTC
d_gene: -; v_gene: TRBV9; j_gene: TRBJ1-1; abundance: -; CDR3aa: CASSVEGMNTEAFF; CDR3nt: TGTGCCAGCAGCGTGGAGGGGATGAACACTGAAGCTTTCTTT
d_gene: TRBD2; v_gene: TRBV7-9; j_gene: TRBJ2-1; abundance: -; CDR3aa: CASSPLGGSHNEQFF; CDR3nt: TGTGCCAGCAGCCCCCTCGGGGGGTCCCACAATGAGCAGTTCTTC
d_gene: -; v_gene: TRBV6-6; j_gene: TRBJ1-5; abundance: once; CDR3aa: CAPRRVPPSQPQHF; CDR3nt: TGTGCCCCCAGGAGGGTCCCGCCAAGTCAGCCCCAGCATTTT
d_gene: -; v_gene: TRBV6-6; j_gene: TRBJ1-3; abundance: few; CDR3aa: CASSSRDYGNTIYF; CDR3nt: TGTGCCAGCAGTTCCCGGGACTACGGAAACACCATATATTTT
d_gene: -; v_gene: TRBV18; j_gene: TRBJ2-1; abundance: -; CDR3aa: CASSPITYNEQFF; CDR3nt: TGTGCCAGCTCACCTATTACGTACAATGAGCAGTTCTTC
d_gene: TRBD1; v_gene: TRBV7-7; j_gene: TRBJ2-5; abundance: -; CDR3aa: CASSLSNRGETQYF; CDR3nt: TGTGCTAGCAGCTTAAGCAACAGGGGGGAGACCCAGTACTTC
d_gene: -; v_gene: TRBV7-8; j_gene: TRBJ1-5; abundance: -; CDR3aa: CASSLDGNQPQHF; CDR3nt: TGTGCCAGCAGCTTAGATGGCAATCAGCCCCAGCATTTT